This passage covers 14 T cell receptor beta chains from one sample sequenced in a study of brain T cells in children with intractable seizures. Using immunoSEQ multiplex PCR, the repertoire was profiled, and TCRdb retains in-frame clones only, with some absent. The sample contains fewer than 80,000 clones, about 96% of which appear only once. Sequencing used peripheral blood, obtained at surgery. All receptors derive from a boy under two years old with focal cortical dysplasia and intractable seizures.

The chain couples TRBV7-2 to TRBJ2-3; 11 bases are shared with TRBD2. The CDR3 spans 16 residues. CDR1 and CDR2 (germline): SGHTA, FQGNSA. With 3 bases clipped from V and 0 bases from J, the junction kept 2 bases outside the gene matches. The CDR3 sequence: CASSLGLAESTDTQYF. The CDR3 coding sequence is TGTGCCAGCAGCTTGGGACTAGCGGAAAGCACAGATACGCAGTATTTT.

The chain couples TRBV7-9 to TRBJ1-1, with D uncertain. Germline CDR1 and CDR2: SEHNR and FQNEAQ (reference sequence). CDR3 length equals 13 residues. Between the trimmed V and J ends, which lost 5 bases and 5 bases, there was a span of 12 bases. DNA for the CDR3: TGTGCCAGCAGCACGTTAGCGGCGACTGAAGCTTTCTTT. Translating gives CASSTLAATEAFF.

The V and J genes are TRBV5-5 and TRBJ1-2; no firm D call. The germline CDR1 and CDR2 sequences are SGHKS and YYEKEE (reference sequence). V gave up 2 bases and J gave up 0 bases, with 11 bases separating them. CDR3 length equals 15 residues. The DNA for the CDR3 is TGTGCCAGCAGCTTTCCCACCAGAGCTAACTATGGCTACACCTTC. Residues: CASSFPTRANYGYTF.

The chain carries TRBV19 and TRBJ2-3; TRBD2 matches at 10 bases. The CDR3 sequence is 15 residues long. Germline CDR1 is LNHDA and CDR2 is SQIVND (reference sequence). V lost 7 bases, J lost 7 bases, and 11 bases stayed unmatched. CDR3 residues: CASKLAGVGPNTQYF. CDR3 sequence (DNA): TGTGCCAGTAAGCTAGCGGGAGTGGGCCCAAATACGCAGTATTTT. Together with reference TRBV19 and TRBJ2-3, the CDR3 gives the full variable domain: DGGITQSPKYLFRKEGQNVTLSCEQNLNHDAMYWYRQDPGQGLRLIYYSQIVNDFQKGDIAEGYSVSREKKESFPLTVTSAQKNPTAFYLCASKLAGVGPNTQYFGPGTRLTVL.

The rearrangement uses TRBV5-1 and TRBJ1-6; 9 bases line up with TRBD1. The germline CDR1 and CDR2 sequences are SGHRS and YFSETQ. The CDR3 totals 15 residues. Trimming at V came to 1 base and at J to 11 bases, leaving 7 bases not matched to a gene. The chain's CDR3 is CASSLYGTGKAPLHF. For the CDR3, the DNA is TGCGCCAGCAGCTTGTATGGGACAGGGAAGGCACCCCTCCACTTT.

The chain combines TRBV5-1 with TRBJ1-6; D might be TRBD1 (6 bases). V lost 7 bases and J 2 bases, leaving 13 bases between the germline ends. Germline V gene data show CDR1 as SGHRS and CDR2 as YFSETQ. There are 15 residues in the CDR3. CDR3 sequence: CASCQGFPYNSPLHF. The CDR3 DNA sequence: TGCGCCAGCTGTCAGGGGTTTCCCTATAATTCACCCCTCCACTTT. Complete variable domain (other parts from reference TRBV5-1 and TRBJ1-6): KAGVTQTPRYLIKTRGQQVTLSCSPISGHRSVSWYQQTPGQGLQFLFEYFSETQRNKGNFPGRFSGRQFSNSRSEMNVSTLELGDSALYLCASCQGFPYNSPLHFGNGTRLTVT.

CDR3 in amino acids: CASSNYLRGGLAHNEQFF. In nucleotides, the CDR3 is TGTGCCAGCAGCAACTACCTAAGAGGTGGACTAGCGCACAATGAGCAGTTCTTC. This rearrangement joins TRBV21-1 to TRBJ2-1; the table's D call of TRBD2 was not tested on the DNA. TRBV21-1 is a documented pseudogene. There are 18 residues in the CDR3.

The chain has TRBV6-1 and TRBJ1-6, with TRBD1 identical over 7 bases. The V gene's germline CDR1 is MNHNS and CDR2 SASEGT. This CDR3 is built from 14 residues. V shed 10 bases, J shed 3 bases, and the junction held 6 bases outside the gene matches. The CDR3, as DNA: TGTGCCAAGACAGGGTCGGACTATAATTCACCCCTCCACTTT. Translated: CAKTGSDYNSPLHF.

The CDR3: CASSSAYEQYF. The CDR3 DNA reads TGTGCCAGTAGTTCGGCCTACGAGCAGTACTTC. The V and J genes are TRBV19 and TRBJ2-7; D is uncertain. Trimming stripped 5 bases from V and 2 bases from J, with 4 bases between. This CDR3 comprises 11 residues. Germline V gene sequence: CDR1 LNHDA, CDR2 SQIVND (reference sequence).

CDR3 DNA: TGTGCCAGCAGCCCGGAGACGGCTGAAGCTTTCTTT. This sequence encodes CASSPETAEAFF. The chain employs TRBV7-8 and TRBJ1-1; D remains ambiguous. The CDR3 contains 12 residues. V lost 5 bases to trimming and J lost 6 bases, with 10 bases between them. CDR1 is SGHVS, CDR2 FQNEAQ, per germline.

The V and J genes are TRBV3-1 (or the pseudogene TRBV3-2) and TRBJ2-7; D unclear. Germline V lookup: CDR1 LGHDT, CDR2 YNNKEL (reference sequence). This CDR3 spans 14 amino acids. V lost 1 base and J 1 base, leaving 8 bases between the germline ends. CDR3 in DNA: TGTGCCAGCAGCCAAGTAGACACATCCTACGAGCAGTACTTC. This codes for CASSQVDTSYEQYF.

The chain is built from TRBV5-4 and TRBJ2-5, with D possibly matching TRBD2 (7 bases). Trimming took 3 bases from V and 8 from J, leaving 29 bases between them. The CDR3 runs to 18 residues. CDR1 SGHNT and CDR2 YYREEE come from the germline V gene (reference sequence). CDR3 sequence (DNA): TGTGCCAGCAGCTCGAGATCAGGGGAGAAGGGGGGGAAAAGAACCCAGTACTTC. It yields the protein CASSSRSGEKGGKRTQYF.

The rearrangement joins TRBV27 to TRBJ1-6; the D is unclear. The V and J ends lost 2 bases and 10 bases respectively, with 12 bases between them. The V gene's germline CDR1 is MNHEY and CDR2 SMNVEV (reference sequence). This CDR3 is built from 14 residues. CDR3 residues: CASSLGQEVSPLHF. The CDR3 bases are TGTGCCAGCAGTTTAGGGCAGGAGGTCTCACCCCTCCACTTT.

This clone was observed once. CDR3 in DNA: TGTGCCAGCAGTTTGACCGGGACAGTGGTGGAGCAGTACTTC. Translating gives CASSLTGTVVEQYF. V gene TRBV27 combines with J gene TRBJ2-7; 7 bases align to TRBD1. CDR1 and CDR2 (germline): MNHEY, SMNVEV (reference sequence). CDR3 length: 14 amino acids. The V gene end was trimmed by 3 bases and the J gene end by 7 bases; junction bases not matched to a gene: 9.